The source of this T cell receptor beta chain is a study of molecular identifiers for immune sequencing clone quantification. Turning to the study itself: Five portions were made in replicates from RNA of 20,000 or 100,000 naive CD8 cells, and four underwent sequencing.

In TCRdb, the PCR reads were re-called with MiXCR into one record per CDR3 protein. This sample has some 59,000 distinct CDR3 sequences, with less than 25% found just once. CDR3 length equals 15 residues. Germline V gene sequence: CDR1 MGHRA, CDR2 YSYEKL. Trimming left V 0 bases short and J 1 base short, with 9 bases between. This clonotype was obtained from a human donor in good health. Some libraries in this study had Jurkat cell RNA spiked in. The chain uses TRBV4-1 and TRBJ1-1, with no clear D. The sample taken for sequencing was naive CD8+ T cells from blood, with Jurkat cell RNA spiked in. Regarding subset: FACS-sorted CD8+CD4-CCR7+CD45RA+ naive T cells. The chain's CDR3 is CASSQEGNPNTEAFF. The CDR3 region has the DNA TGCGCCAGCAGCCAAGAGGGGAATCCGAACACTGAAGCTTTCTTT.